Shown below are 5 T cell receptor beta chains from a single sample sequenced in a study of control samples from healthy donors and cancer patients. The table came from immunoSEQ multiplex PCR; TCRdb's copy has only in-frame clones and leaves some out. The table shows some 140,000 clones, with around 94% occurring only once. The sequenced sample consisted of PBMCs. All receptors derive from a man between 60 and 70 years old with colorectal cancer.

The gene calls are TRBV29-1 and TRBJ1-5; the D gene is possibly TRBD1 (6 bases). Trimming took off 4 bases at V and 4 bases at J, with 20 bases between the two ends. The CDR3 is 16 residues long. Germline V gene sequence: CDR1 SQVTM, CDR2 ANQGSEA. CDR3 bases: TGCAGCGTTGTTTGGGGGGCGGGAAGGGCGAATCAGCCCCAGCATTTT. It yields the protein CSVVWGAGRANQPQHF.

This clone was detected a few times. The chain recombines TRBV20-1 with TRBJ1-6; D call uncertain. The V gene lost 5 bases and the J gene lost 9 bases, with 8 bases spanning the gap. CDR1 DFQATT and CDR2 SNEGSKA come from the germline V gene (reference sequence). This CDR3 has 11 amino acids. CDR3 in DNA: TGCAGTGCTTGCGGGCTTTCACCCCTCCACTTT. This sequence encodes CSACGLSPLHF.

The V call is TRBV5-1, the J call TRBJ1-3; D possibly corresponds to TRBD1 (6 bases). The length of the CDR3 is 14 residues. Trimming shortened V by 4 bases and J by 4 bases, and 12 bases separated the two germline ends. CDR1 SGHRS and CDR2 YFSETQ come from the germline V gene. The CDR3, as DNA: TGCGCCAGCAGCCCACAGGGAAACGGAAACACCATATATTTT. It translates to CASSPQGNGNTIYF.

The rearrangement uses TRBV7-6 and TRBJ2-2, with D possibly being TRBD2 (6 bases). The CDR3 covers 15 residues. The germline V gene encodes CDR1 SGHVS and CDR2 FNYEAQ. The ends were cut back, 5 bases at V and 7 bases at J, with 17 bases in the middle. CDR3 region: CASSLMTSTGGELFF. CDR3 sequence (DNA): TGTGCCAGCAGCCTAATGACTAGTACAGGCGGGGAGCTGTTTTTT.

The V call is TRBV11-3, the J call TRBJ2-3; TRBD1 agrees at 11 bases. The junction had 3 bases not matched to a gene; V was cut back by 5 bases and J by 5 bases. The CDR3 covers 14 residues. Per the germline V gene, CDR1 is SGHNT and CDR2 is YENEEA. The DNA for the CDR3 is TGTGCCAGCAGCATGGGACAGGGGGTAGATACGCAGTATTTT. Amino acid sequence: CASSMGQGVDTQYF.